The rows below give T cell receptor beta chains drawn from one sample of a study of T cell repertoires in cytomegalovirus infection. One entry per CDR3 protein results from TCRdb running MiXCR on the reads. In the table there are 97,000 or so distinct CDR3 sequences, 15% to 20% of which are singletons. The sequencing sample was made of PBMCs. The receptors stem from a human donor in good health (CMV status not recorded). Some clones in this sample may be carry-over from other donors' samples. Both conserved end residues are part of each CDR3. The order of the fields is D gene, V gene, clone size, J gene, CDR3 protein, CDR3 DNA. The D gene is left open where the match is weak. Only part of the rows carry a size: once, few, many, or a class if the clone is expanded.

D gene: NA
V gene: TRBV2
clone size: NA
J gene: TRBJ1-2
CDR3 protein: CASSYRRFYTF
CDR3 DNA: TGTGCCAGCAGTTACCGCAGATTTTACACCTTC

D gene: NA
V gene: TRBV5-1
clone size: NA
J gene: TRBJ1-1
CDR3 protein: CASSLAETGNTEAFF
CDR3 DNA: TGCGCCAGCAGCTTGGCCGAGACGGGCAACACTGAAGCTTTCTTT

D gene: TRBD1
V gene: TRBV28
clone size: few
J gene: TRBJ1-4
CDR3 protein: CASSLFTLRDRGNEKLFF
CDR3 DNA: TGTGCCAGCAGCCTATTCACTTTGAGGGACAGAGGGAATGAAAAACTGTTTTTT

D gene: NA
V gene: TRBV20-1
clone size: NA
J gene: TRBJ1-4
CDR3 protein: CSATEPGRDEKLFF
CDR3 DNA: TGCAGTGCTACAGAGCCGGGACGTGATGAAAAACTGTTTTTT

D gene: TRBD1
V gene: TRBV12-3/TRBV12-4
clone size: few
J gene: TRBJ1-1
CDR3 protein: CASSPSTGWTEAFF
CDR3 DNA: TGTGCCAGCAGCCCGTCGACAGGGTGGACTGAAGCTTTCTTT

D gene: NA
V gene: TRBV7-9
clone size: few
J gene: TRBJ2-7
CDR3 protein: CASSLVRGHSYEQYF
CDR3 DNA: TGTGCCAGCAGCCTAGTTCGGGGTCACTCCTACGAGCAGTACTTC

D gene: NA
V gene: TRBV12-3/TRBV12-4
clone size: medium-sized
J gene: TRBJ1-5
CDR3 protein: CASSLSGGLGSNQPQHF
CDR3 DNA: TGTGCCAGCAGTTTGAGCGGGGGCCTGGGCAGCAATCAGCCCCAGCATTTT

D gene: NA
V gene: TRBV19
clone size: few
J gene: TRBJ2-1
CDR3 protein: CASSIGPGSYNEQFF
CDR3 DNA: TGTGCCAGTAGTATTGGCCCAGGTTCCTACAATGAGCAGTTCTTC

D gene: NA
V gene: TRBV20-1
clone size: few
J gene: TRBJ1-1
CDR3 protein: CSALTRQERDTEAFF
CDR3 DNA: TGCAGTGCCCTAACGAGGCAAGAACGGGACACTGAAGCTTTCTTT

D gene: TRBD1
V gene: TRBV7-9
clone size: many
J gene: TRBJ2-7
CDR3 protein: CASSIGTGDSMEQYF
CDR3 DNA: TGTGCCAGCAGCATAGGGACAGGGGATTCTATGGAGCAGTACTTC

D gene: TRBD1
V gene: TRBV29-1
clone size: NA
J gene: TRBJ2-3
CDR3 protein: CSIGQGADTQYF
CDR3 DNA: TGCAGCATCGGACAGGGGGCAGATACGCAGTATTTT

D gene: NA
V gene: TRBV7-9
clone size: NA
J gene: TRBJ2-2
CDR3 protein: CASSFYPSPEYRTGELFF
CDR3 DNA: TGTGCCAGCAGCTTTTATCCCTCGCCCGAGTATAGGACCGGGGAGCTGTTTTTT

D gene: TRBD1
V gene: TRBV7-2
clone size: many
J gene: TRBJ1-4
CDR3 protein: CASSSGQPNEKLFF
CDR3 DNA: TGTGCCAGCAGCTCGGGACAGCCTAATGAAAAACTGTTTTTT

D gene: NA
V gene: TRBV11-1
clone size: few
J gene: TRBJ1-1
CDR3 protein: CASSPGSRLVNTEAFF
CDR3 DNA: TGTGCCAGCAGCCCCGGGTCGAGGTTGGTGAACACTGAAGCTTTCTTT

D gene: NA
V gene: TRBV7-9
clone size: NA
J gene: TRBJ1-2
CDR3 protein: CASSGGTYGYTF
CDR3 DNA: TGTGCCAGCAGCGGAGGAACCTATGGCTACACCTTC

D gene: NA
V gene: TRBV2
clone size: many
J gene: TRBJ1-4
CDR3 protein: CASRLRQSEKLFF
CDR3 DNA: TGTGCCAGCCGCCTTCGGCAGAGTGAAAAACTGTTTTTT

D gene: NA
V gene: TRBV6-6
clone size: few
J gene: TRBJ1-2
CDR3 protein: CASSYQGSYGYTF
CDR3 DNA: TGTGCCAGCAGTTACCAGGGATCCTATGGCTACACCTTC

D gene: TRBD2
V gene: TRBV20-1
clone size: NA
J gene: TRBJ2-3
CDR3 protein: CSAFSGGPDTQYF
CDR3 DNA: TGCAGTGCTTTCTCGGGGGGGCCCGATACGCAGTATTTT

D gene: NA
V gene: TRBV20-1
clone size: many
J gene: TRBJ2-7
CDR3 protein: CSARTGMNEQYF
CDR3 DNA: TGCAGTGCTAGGACAGGAATGAACGAGCAGTACTTC

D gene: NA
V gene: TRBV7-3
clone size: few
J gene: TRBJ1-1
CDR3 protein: CASSYFQGTEAFF
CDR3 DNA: TGTGCCAGCAGCTATTTTCAGGGGACTGAAGCTTTCTTT

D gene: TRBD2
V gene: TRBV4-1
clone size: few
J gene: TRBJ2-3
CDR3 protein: CASSQEPLAGGGDTQYF
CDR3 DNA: TGCGCCAGCAGCCAAGAACCTCTAGCGGGGGGTGGAGATACGCAGTATTTT

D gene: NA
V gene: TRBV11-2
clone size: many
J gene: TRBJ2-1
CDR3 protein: CASSTDDSSYNEQFF
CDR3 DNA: TGTGCCAGCAGCACTGACGATAGCTCCTACAATGAGCAGTTCTTC

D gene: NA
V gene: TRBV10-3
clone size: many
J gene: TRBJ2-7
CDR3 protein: CAISESSPGVSYEQYF
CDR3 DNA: TGTGCCATCAGTGAGTCGTCCCCGGGGGTCTCCTACGAGCAGTACTTC

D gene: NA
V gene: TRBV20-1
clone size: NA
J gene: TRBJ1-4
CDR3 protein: CSARATLDTELFF
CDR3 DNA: TGCAGTGCTAGAGCCACCCTCGACACGGAACTGTTTTTT

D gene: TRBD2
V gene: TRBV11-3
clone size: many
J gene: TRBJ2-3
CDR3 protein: CASSPGTNKDTQYF
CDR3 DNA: TGTGCCAGCAGCCCCGGGACTAACAAAGATACGCAGTATTTT

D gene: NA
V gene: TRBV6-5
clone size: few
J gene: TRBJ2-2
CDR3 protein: CASSYDSGTGELFF
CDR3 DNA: TGTGCCAGCAGTTATGATTCGGGCACCGGGGAGCTGTTTTTT